The 15 T cell receptor beta chains reported below all come from one sample, sequenced in a study of cytomegalovirus exposure and HLA in healthy donors. PCR used 60 Vbeta primers and 13 Jbeta primers. TCRdb's copy holds only in-frame clones and misses some; the assay was immunoSEQ multiplex PCR. The data show 90,000 to 120,000 clones, with around 78% seen just once and 7.8% held by the top ten. Sequencing used PBMCs. These receptors originate from a man aged 25 to 40 in good health and CMV-seronegative.

This clone was picked up one time. The chain has TRBV9 and TRBJ2-7; 8 positions agree with TRBD1. The germline gives CDR1 SGDLS, CDR2 YYNGEE. CDR3 size: 14 residues. V trimming: 4 bases; J trimming: 1 base; junction bases outside the gene matches: 4. The CDR3 sequence is CASSSRTGSYEQYF. CDR3 bases: TGTGCCAGCAGCTCCCGGACAGGGTCCTACGAGCAGTACTTC.

This clone was picked up one time. The chain combines TRBV5-1 with TRBJ1-4; no clear D. This CDR3 spans 15 amino acids. Germline V CDR1 and CDR2: SGHRS, YFSETQ. The V end lost 5 bases, the J end lost 0 bases, and 11 bases lay between the germline ends. CDR3 sequence reads: CASSFNTATNEKLFF. CDR3 sequence (DNA): TGCGCCAGCAGTTTTAACACAGCAACTAATGAAAAACTGTTTTTT.

The rearrangement uses TRBV9 and TRBJ1-1, with D maybe TRBD1 (5 bases). Trimming left V 0 bases short and J 1 base short, with 7 bases between. The length of the CDR3 is 14 residues. Germline assignment: CDR1 SGDLS and CDR2 YYNGEE. The CDR3 here is CASSVGRGNTEAFF. The CDR3 coding sequence is TGTGCCAGCAGCGTAGGTAGGGGGAACACTGAAGCTTTCTTT. The full variable domain, its missing parts supplied by reference TRBV9 and TRBJ1-1, is DSGVTQTPKHLITATGQRVTLRCSPRSGDLSVYWYQQSLDQGLQFLIQYYNGEERAKGNILERFSAQQFPDLHSELNLSSLELGDSALYFCASSVGRGNTEAFFGQGTRLTVV.

This sequence joins TRBV2 and TRBJ2-7; no firm D call. The V gene lost 7 bases and the J gene lost 2 bases, with 9 bases spanning the gap. The V gene's germline CDR1 is SNHLY and CDR2 FYNNEI. The CDR3 spans 12 residues. The CDR3 nucleotides are TGTGCCAGCATGATGGCAGCCTACGAGCAGTACTTC. Its translation is CASMMAAYEQYF.

The chain links TRBV27 to TRBJ1-2; D might be TRBD1 (5 bases). The germline V gene encodes CDR1 MNHEY and CDR2 SMNVEV (reference sequence). CDR3 length equals 12 residues. With 5 bases removed from V and 8 bases from J, the gap between germline ends came to 12 bases. The CDR3 sequence is CASSPNRRGYTF. The CDR3 DNA reads TGTGCCAGCAGTCCCAACAGGAGAGGCTACACCTTC.

This chain links TRBV25-1 with TRBJ2-7, with a possible D match to TRBD1 (5 bases). The V gene lost 4 bases and the J gene lost 4 bases, with 8 bases spanning the gap. Germline V gene data show CDR1 as MGHDK and CDR2 as SYGVNS. The CDR3 consists of 12 residues. The CDR3 sequence: CASSGGGYEQYF. The CDR3, as DNA: TGTGCCAGCAGTGGGGGCGGATACGAGCAGTACTTC.

The rearrangement uses TRBV6-5 and TRBJ1-4, with D unresolved. With 4 bases removed from V and 1 base from J, the gap between germline ends came to 10 bases. This CDR3 is 15 amino acids long. CDR1 is MNHEY and CDR2 is SVGAGI in the germline V gene. For the CDR3, the DNA is TGTGCCAGCAGTTCGGTTGCGGAAACTAATGAAAAACTGTTTTTT. Protein sequence: CASSSVAETNEKLFF.

The chain carries TRBV5-1 and TRBJ2-2, with TRBD2 matching over 9 bases. The CDR3 sequence is 17 residues long. CDR1 and CDR2 from the germline V gene are SGHRS and YFSETQ. V gave up 0 bases and J gave up 5 bases; unmatched junction bases: 8. The CDR3 nucleotides are TGCGCCAGCAGCTTGGGACTGGCGGGAGGGCCGACCGGGGAGCTGTTTTTT. Translating it yields CASSLGLAGGPTGELFF.

This chain connects TRBV27 to TRBJ2-7, with TRBD1 identical over 8 bases. CDR1 is MNHEY, CDR2 SMNVEV, per germline (reference sequence). Unmatched junction bases numbered 13, after V lost 5 bases and J lost 7 bases. The CDR3 spans 15 residues. CDR3 region: CASSPSGGARREQYF. Written as DNA, the CDR3 is TGTGCCAGCAGTCCATCAGGGGGCGCTCGGAGGGAGCAGTACTTC.

The V call is TRBV19, the J call TRBJ1-1, with D uncertain. CDR3 length: 14 amino acids. Trimming pared 7 bases from V and 3 bases from J, leaving 15 bases between. Per germline, CDR1 LNHDA and CDR2 SQIVND (reference sequence). This chain's CDR3 is CASNRPGLDTEAFF. The DNA of the CDR3 is TGTGCCAGTAACAGACCGGGGTTAGACACTGAAGCTTTCTTT.

This chain connects TRBV7-2 to TRBJ2-1, with D possibly matching TRBD1 (5 bases). The CDR3 spans 9 residues. The germline CDR1 and CDR2 sequences are SGHTA and FQGNSA. V lost 5 bases and J lost 12, with 5 bases in between. The CDR3, as DNA: TGTGCCAGCAGCCAGGGGCAGTTCTTC. As protein: CASSQGQFF.

The chain links TRBV7-8 to TRBJ1-4; D is possibly TRBD1 (5 bases). This CDR3 is 17 amino acids long. The V gene lost 1 base and the J gene lost 0 bases, with 12 bases spanning the gap. From germline, CDR1 is SGHVS and CDR2 FQNEAQ. This CDR3 is CASSLGGQSATNEKLFF. The CDR3 DNA reads TGTGCCAGCAGCTTAGGGGGCCAATCCGCAACTAATGAAAAACTGTTTTTT.

The chain uses TRBV5-4 and TRBJ2-3; D is perhaps TRBD2 (7 bases). Trimming removed 4 bases from V and 4 bases from J, with 22 bases in between. The CDR3 runs to 17 residues. Germline-derived CDR1 and CDR2 are SGHNT and YYREEE (reference sequence). CDR3 bases: TGTGCCAGCAGCGCGGATTGGGGGGGGGCCCGCGCAGATACGCAGTATTTT. Its protein is CASSADWGGARADTQYF.

V usage is TRBV5-1 and J usage is TRBJ2-7; TRBD1 might be the D (5 bases). CDR1 is SGHRS and CDR2 is YFSETQ in the germline V gene. Between the trimmed V and J ends, which lost 4 bases and 5 bases, there was a span of 19 bases. The CDR3 sequence is 15 residues long. This CDR3 reads CASSPAVNGADEQYF. For the CDR3, the DNA is TGCGCCAGCAGCCCGGCGGTAAATGGGGCCGACGAGCAGTACTTC. The full variable domain, its missing parts supplied by reference TRBV5-1 and TRBJ2-7, is KAGVTQTPRYLIKTRGQQVTLSCSPISGHRSVSWYQQTPGQGLQFLFEYFSETQRNKGNFPGRFSGRQFSNSRSEMNVSTLELGDSALYLCASSPAVNGADEQYFGPGTRLTVT.

The CDR3 here is CASHERQGLIYGYTF. As DNA, the CDR3 is TGTGCCAGCCACGAAAGACAGGGGCTAATATATGGCTACACCTTC. The chain couples TRBV19 to TRBJ1-2; TRBD1 aligns across 8 bases. With 9 bases clipped from V and 5 bases from J, the junction kept 14 bases outside the gene matches. The CDR3 is 15 amino acids. The germline gives CDR1 LNHDA, CDR2 SQIVND (reference sequence). Full variable domain (missing parts from reference TRBV19 and TRBJ1-2): DGGITQSPKYLFRKEGQNVTLSCEQNLNHDAMYWYRQDPGQGLRLIYYSQIVNDFQKGDIAEGYSVSREKKESFPLTVTSAQKNPTAFYLCASHERQGLIYGYTFGSGTRLTVV.